Listed below are T cell receptor beta chains from one sample, sequenced in a study of CD8 T cells in Susac syndrome. A single record per CDR3 protein comes from TCRdb applying MiXCR to the immunoSEQ multiplex PCR reads. The profile shows approximately 190,000 distinct CDR3 sequences, 85% to 95% of them singletons. The sample was CD8+ T cells from PBMCs. Source of these receptors: a human donor with Susac syndrome. Both conserved end residues are part of each CDR3. The D gene is left open where the match is weak. Rows give clone size only sometimes, using once, few, many, or a class for an expanded clone.

d_gene,abundance,j_gene,v_gene,CDR3aa,CDR3nt
-,-,TRBJ1-6,TRBV12-3/TRBV12-4,CASSPGSGYNSPLHF,TGTGCCAGCAGTCCAGGGTCCGGGTATAATTCACCCCTCCACTTT
-,-,TRBJ2-1,TRBV28,CASSYMGEREQFF,TGTGCCAGCAGCTACATGGGGGAGCGTGAGCAGTTCTTC
-,-,TRBJ2-7,TRBV30,CAWSDAGFYEQYF,TGTGCCTGGAGTGACGCAGGTTTTTACGAGCAGTACTTC
-,-,TRBJ2-2,TRBV6-5,CASSRESQNTGELFF,TGTGCCAGCAGTAGGGAAAGCCAAAACACCGGGGAGCTGTTTTTT
-,-,TRBJ2-5,TRBV5-1,CASSLVATEETQYF,TGCGCCAGCAGCTTGGTAGCGACCGAGGAGACCCAGTACTTC
TRBD1,-,TRBJ1-2,TRBV4-1,CASSRYPGGNYGYTF,TGCGCCAGCAGCCGTTACCCAGGGGGCAACTATGGCTACACCTTC
TRBD1,-,TRBJ1-1,TRBV19,CASSMGQGSTEAFF,TGTGCCAGTAGTATGGGACAGGGTTCCACTGAAGCTTTCTTT
TRBD1,-,TRBJ1-2,TRBV4-1,CASSQVFQGANGYTF,TGCGCCAGCAGCCAAGTATTTCAGGGGGCTAATGGCTACACCTTC
TRBD1,-,TRBJ1-4,TRBV20-1,CSLGTGDEKLFF,TGCAGCCTGGGGACAGGGGATGAAAAACTGTTTTTT
TRBD1,-,TRBJ2-2,TRBV6-1,CASRDRDITGELFF,TGTGCCAGCAGGGACAGGGATATCACCGGGGAGCTGTTTTTT
-,-,TRBJ2-2,TRBV13,CASSSGTPGGGELFF,TGTGCCAGCAGCTCCGGGACTCCCGGCGGCGGGGAGCTGTTTTTT
TRBD1,few,TRBJ2-5,TRBV4-3,CASSQEDRGGETQYF,TGCGCCAGCAGCCAAGAGGACAGGGGGGGAGAGACCCAGTACTTC
-,once,TRBJ2-2,TRBV20-1,CSARDRTGANTGELFF,TGCAGTGCTAGAGATCGAACGGGGGCGAACACCGGGGAGCTGTTTTTT
-,-,TRBJ2-3,TRBV6-6,CASSYHKTDTQYF,TGTGCCAGCAGTTACCATAAAACAGATACGCAGTATTTT
TRBD2,few,TRBJ2-7,TRBV9,CASSATSGPYEQYF,TGTGCCAGCAGCGCCACTAGCGGGCCCTACGAGCAGTACTTC
-,-,TRBJ2-7,TRBV4-1,CASSQENSLEQYF,TGCGCCAGCAGCCAAGAAAATTCTCTCGAGCAGTACTTC
-,-,TRBJ1-6,TRBV28,CASSLEGEVSPLHF,TGTGCCAGCAGTTTAGAGGGTGAGGTTTCACCCCTCCACTTT
-,-,TRBJ2-1,TRBV27,CASSLSRGISYNEQFF,TGTGCCAGCAGTTTATCGAGGGGGATCTCCTACAATGAGCAGTTCTTC
-,-,TRBJ2-1,TRBV7-7,CASSLGLGADEQFF,TGTGCTAGCAGCTTAGGCTTGGGGGCGGATGAGCAGTTCTTC
-,-,TRBJ2-5,TRBV3-1,CASSQPGKKETQYF,TGTGCCAGCAGCCAACCCGGCAAAAAAGAGACCCAGTACTTC
-,-,TRBJ1-1,TRBV9,CASSAQQGNTEAFF,TGTGCCAGCAGCGCGCAACAGGGGAACACTGAAGCTTTCTTT
TRBD1,-,TRBJ2-5,TRBV5-1,CASSPTGESRSQYF,TGCGCCAGCAGCCCGACAGGGGAGAGTCGGTCCCAGTACTTC
-,once,TRBJ1-2,TRBV9,CASRTTGISGYTF,TGTGCCAGCAGAACAACAGGGATTAGTGGCTACACCTTC
-,-,TRBJ2-3,TRBV30,CAWSRSADTQYF,TGTGCCTGGAGTAGAAGCGCAGATACGCAGTATTTT
TRBD2,once,TRBJ2-4,TRBV20-1,CSAIPSGGLDKNIQYF,TGCAGTGCTATCCCTAGCGGGGGCCTCGACAAAAACATTCAGTACTTC
-,-,TRBJ1-2,TRBV20-1,CSAKPAGYGYTF,TGCAGTGCCAAACCTGCAGGGTATGGCTACACCTTC
-,-,TRBJ1-2,TRBV15,CATSRAEGVNYGYTF,TGTGCCACCAGCAGAGCCGAGGGAGTTAACTATGGCTACACCTTC
-,-,TRBJ1-1,TRBV5-6,CASSLDSRGAFF,TGTGCCAGCAGCTTGGACAGCCGGGGTGCTTTCTTT
TRBD2,-,TRBJ2-1,TRBV7-3,CASSLIGGSEDEQFF,TGTGCCAGCAGCTTAATTGGCGGGAGTGAGGATGAGCAGTTCTTC
-,once,TRBJ2-1,TRBV30,CAWSGLVSYNEQFF,TGTGCCTGGAGTGGTTTAGTCTCCTACAATGAGCAGTTCTTC
-,once,TRBJ2-1,TRBV5-4,CASSVSPPSYNEQFF,TGTGCCAGCAGCGTATCACCTCCGTCCTACAATGAGCAGTTCTTC
-,-,TRBJ1-1,TRBV9,CASSLEVGTEAFF,TGTGCCAGCAGCTTAGAGGTGGGCACTGAAGCTTTCTTT
TRBD1,few,TRBJ2-2,TRBV5-1,CASSLGQGATGELFF,TGTGCCAGCAGTTTAGGGCAGGGGGCAACCGGGGAGCTGTTTTTT
TRBD1,once,TRBJ2-2,TRBV20-1,CSATPGQLSGELFF,TGCAGTGCTACACCGGGACAGCTGAGCGGGGAGCTGTTTTTT
-,-,TRBJ2-5,TRBV5-6,CASSLVLAEARETQYF,TGTGCCAGCAGCTTGGTCTTAGCGGAGGCTCGGGAGACCCAGTACTTC
-,-,TRBJ2-7,TRBV4-1,CASSQYSTTYEQYF,TGCGCCAGCAGCCAATATTCCACGACCTACGAGCAGTACTTC